These T cell receptor beta chains were read from a single sample in a study of beta chain features in type 1 diabetes. Measured with immunoSEQ multiplex PCR; TCRdb has only the in-frame clones, and not every one. The sample lists a few hundred thousand clones, around 9.6% occurring once. The sequenced sample consisted of central memory CD4+ T cells from blood. The receptors come from a man aged 30 to 45 with type 1 diabetes. Each CDR3 is given with its conserved first and last residue. For some rows the clone size is stated as once, few or many, or as a class when expanded; others skip it.

V gene: TRBV6-1
J gene: TRBJ2-3
clone size: few
CDR3 protein: CASSELSGRSRSTDTQYF

V gene: TRBV25-1
J gene: TRBJ2-2
clone size: -
CDR3 protein: CASSDLEQTGELFF

V gene: TRBV6-5
J gene: TRBJ2-7
clone size: few
CDR3 protein: CASSYSRLGAYEQYF

V gene: TRBV7-2
J gene: TRBJ1-4
clone size: few
CDR3 protein: CASSLTRTINEKLFF

V gene: TRBV16
J gene: TRBJ2-1
clone size: -
CDR3 protein: CASSRIGTGDNEQFF

V gene: TRBV15
J gene: TRBJ2-3
clone size: -
CDR3 protein: CATSRGPGGLSTDTQYF

V gene: TRBV28
J gene: TRBJ2-3
clone size: -
CDR3 protein: CACDRDLGSDTQYF

V gene: TRBV29-1
J gene: TRBJ1-5
clone size: few
CDR3 protein: CSATEGDSNQPQHF

V gene: TRBV7-7
J gene: TRBJ1-5
clone size: -
CDR3 protein: CASSYITGQPQHF

V gene: TRBV18
J gene: TRBJ1-5
clone size: few
CDR3 protein: CASSPRGQGNGNQPQHF

V gene: TRBV7-2
J gene: TRBJ2-7
clone size: -
CDR3 protein: CASSLPGQGLEQYF

V gene: TRBV4-3
J gene: TRBJ1-4
clone size: many
CDR3 protein: CASSQDRGQGNEKLFF

V gene: TRBV28
J gene: TRBJ2-7
clone size: -
CDR3 protein: CASSLGGGGSLNEQYF

V gene: TRBV29-1
J gene: TRBJ2-7
clone size: few
CDR3 protein: CSVEGLANGQYF

V gene: TRBV6-4
J gene: TRBJ2-1
clone size: -
CDR3 protein: CASSDLKRGEQFF

V gene: TRBV5-8
J gene: TRBJ1-2
clone size: few
CDR3 protein: CASSRDGNYGYTF

V gene: TRBV6-1
J gene: TRBJ2-7
clone size: -
CDR3 protein: CASSEFRTSGTEKYF

V gene: TRBV5-1
J gene: TRBJ2-6
clone size: -
CDR3 protein: CASSFDWAVGANVLTF

V gene: TRBV5-8
J gene: TRBJ2-1
clone size: few
CDR3 protein: CASSLPSSYNEQFF

V gene: TRBV11-2
J gene: TRBJ2-5
clone size: -
CDR3 protein: CASTRTGWEETQYF

V gene: TRBV28
J gene: TRBJ1-2
clone size: -
CDR3 protein: CASSLQGIGYTF

V gene: TRBV20-1
J gene: TRBJ2-5
clone size: few
CDR3 protein: CSALGLAVGYF